This T cell receptor (beta chain) was documented in a study of T cell responses to AZD1222 COVID-19 vaccine. Study observations and caveats: Donors skewed white British and female; clonal diversity was possibly underestimated. An increase in Spike-specific TCR breadth and depth was observed after two AZD1222 doses. Only 5 or 6 people who got AZD1222 tested seropositive at baseline.

Regarding this clone: Its antigen is as yet unknown.

The V gene end was trimmed by 6 bases and the J gene end by 7 bases; junction bases not matched to a gene: 15. The CDR3 is made up of 16 amino acids. Germline values: CDR1 LNHDA, CDR2 SQIVND (reference sequence). The table came from immunoSEQ multiplex PCR; TCRdb's copy has only in-frame clones and leaves some out. The table lists around 90,000 clones, under 95% of them singletons, with 5.2% in the top ten. The receptor's source is an adult in good health. The specimen was peripheral blood, collected on day 0 of MenACWY control vaccination. The V and J genes are TRBV19 and TRBJ2-1, with TRBD2 identical over 7 bases. Here the CDR3 reads CASSFTRSPGRNEQFF. Written as DNA, the CDR3 is TGTGCCAGTAGCTTCACTCGCTCTCCCGGGAGGAATGAGCAGTTCTTC.